Below are 24 T cell receptor beta chains sequenced from a single sample in a study of blood T cell repertoires in COVID-19 (dated by TCRdb to the early 2020s). Receptor amplification or capture employed the immunoSEQ multiplex PCR assay. TCRdb provides this immuneACCESS table in a form limited to in-frame rearrangements. Some clones are lacking; in checked studies, under half of them reflect an unresolved V gene, and why the rest are absent is not known. The sample yields 100,000 or so clones; around 90% were counted once. The top ten clonotypes cover 4% to 5.5% of the sample. The material sequenced was peripheral blood. Source of these receptors: a woman in her forties or fifties with COVID-19, enrolled during active disease.

This clone was recorded once. The rearrangement uses TRBV4-3 and TRBJ1-2; no clear D gene. V lost 2 bases and J 3 bases, leaving 13 bases between the germline ends. The germline CDR1 and CDR2 sequences are LGHNA and YSLEER. CDR3 length: 15 residues. The CDR3 sequence: CASSQLQQRDYGYTF. CDR3 DNA sequence: TGCGCCAGCAGCCAACTCCAACAGAGAGACTATGGCTACACCTTC.

The chain uses TRBV2 and TRBJ1-1; possibly TRBD1 for D (5 bases). V lost 2 bases and J 5 bases, leaving 12 bases between the germline ends. Germline V lookup: CDR1 SNHLY, CDR2 FYNNEI. The CDR3 extends over 14 amino acids. The CDR3 region is CASSEQGSRTEAFF. The CDR3 region has the DNA TGTGCCAGCAGTGAACAGGGATCAAGGACTGAAGCTTTCTTT.

The V gene is TRBV12-3 or TRBV12-4, the J gene TRBJ1-1; tentative D call: TRBD1 (6 bases). The CDR3 length is 13 residues. V shed 6 bases and J shed 5 bases, with 13 bases lying between them. CDR3 DNA sequence: TGTGCCAGCAGACGACAGGATGAAACTGAAGCTTTCTTT. Translated: CASRRQDETEAFF.

The chain has TRBV5-5 and TRBJ2-5, with D possibly being TRBD2 (6 bases). Germline CDR1 is SGHKS and CDR2 is YYEKEE (reference sequence). The CDR3 covers 14 residues. With 4 bases removed from V and 0 bases from J, the gap between germline ends came to 10 bases. The CDR3 spells CASSPRRDQETQYF. The CDR3 DNA reads TGTGCCAGCAGCCCCCGGAGGGACCAAGAGACCCAGTACTTC.

The chain couples TRBV6-5 to TRBJ1-1, with D hard to call. CDR1 MNHEY and CDR2 SVGAGI come from the germline V gene. This CDR3 has 15 amino acids. The V end lost 0 bases, the J end lost 0 bases, and 8 bases lay between the germline ends. CDR3 amino acids: CASSYSRGLNTEAFF. The CDR3 region has the DNA TGTGCCAGCAGTTACTCTCGGGGTCTGAACACTGAAGCTTTCTTT.

CDR3 residues: CASSQPSSGTDTQYF. The CDR3 region has the DNA TGTGCCAGCAGCCAACCCTCTAGCGGCACAGATACGCAGTATTTT. The V call is TRBV4-2, the J call TRBJ2-3, with D maybe TRBD2 (6 bases). Trimming removed 2 bases from V and 1 base from J, with 10 bases in between. Germline values: CDR1 LGHNA, CDR2 YNFKEQ. The CDR3 is made up of 15 amino acids.

This chain uses TRBV10-3 with TRBJ2-1; the D gene is possibly TRBD2 (5 bases). This CDR3 has 12 amino acids. CDR1 and CDR2 from the germline V gene are ENHRY and SYGVKD. The V end was cut by 6 bases, the J end by 7 bases, with 10 bases between. For the CDR3, the DNA is TGTGCCATCAGCTCAGCGGAGAATGAGCAGTTCTTC. This sequence encodes CAISSAENEQFF.

This chain connects TRBV6-5 to TRBJ2-7, with D possibly being TRBD2 (6 bases). The CDR3 runs 14 residues. Deletions cut 2 bases from V and 0 bases from J, with 8 bases between. Germline V gene lookup returns CDR1 MNHEY and CDR2 SVGAGI. The CDR3 spells CASSYGGASYEQYF. CDR3 sequence (DNA): TGTGCCAGCAGTTACGGAGGGGCCTCCTACGAGCAGTACTTC.

This clone has a single count. CDR3 sequence: CASPDREETQYF. Written as DNA, the CDR3 is TGTGCCAGTCCCGACAGAGAAGAGACCCAGTACTTC. This sequence joins TRBV27 and TRBJ2-5, with TRBD1 as a possible D gene (5 bases). Germline V gene lookup returns CDR1 MNHEY and CDR2 SMNVEV (reference sequence). V lost 9 bases and J 3 bases, leaving 11 bases between the germline ends. CDR3 length: 12 amino acids.

This chain connects TRBV5-6 to TRBJ2-3; 12 bases are a match to TRBD2. The ends lost 3 bases at V and 8 bases at J; junction bases unmatched: 4. CDR1 and CDR2 from the germline V gene are SGHDT and YYEEEE. The CDR3 extends over 14 amino acids. For the CDR3, the DNA is TGTGCCAGCAGCTCGGGACTAGCGGGTAGTACGCAGTATTTT. This translates into CASSSGLAGSTQYF.

This clone was counted once. The chain links TRBV6-6 to TRBJ2-7; weak D call: TRBD1 (6 bases). Germline-derived CDR1 and CDR2 are MNHNY and SVGAGI (reference sequence). Trimming took 5 bases from V and 6 from J, leaving 20 bases between them. There are 15 residues in the CDR3. The CDR3 DNA sequence: TGTGCCAGCAGTGCCTTGAGGCAGGGGTTTGCCGAGCAGTACTTC. Translation gives CASSALRQGFAEQYF.

The chain combines TRBV6-5 with TRBJ1-4; perhaps TRBD1 as D (5 bases). In germline, CDR1 is MNHEY, CDR2 SVGAGI. The CDR3 is 15 amino acids. V dropped 3 bases and J dropped 3 bases, with 11 bases sitting between them. The CDR3 DNA reads TGTGCCAGCAGTTATGGCGGGGGGGCTAATGAAAAACTGTTTTTT. Protein sequence: CASSYGGGANEKLFF.

The V call is TRBV6-2 or TRBV6-3, the J call TRBJ2-2; 10 nucleotides align to TRBD2. This CDR3 has 18 amino acids. Germline V CDR1 and CDR2: MNHEY, SVGEGT. V dropped 2 bases and J dropped 1; count of bases not matched to a gene: 7. The CDR3 reads CASSYNRLAGRNTGELFF. CDR3 coding DNA: TGTGCCAGCAGTTACAACCGACTAGCGGGCCGGAACACCGGGGAGCTGTTTTTT.

The chain links TRBV4-1 to TRBJ2-3, with 11 bases that match TRBD2. V shed 4 bases and J 4 bases; nucleotides not matched to a gene: 13. Germline loops: CDR1 MGHRA, CDR2 YSYEKL. The CDR3 covers 18 residues. The CDR3 loop reads CASSPGRLAGGFSDTQYF. The CDR3, as DNA: TGCGCCAGCAGCCCTGGACGTCTAGCGGGGGGTTTTTCAGATACGCAGTATTTT.

In its sample, this clone was seen a few times. The chain employs TRBV20-1 and TRBJ1-2; D is perhaps TRBD1 (6 bases). Trimming took off 3 bases at V and 2 bases at J, with 13 bases between the two ends. Germline CDR1 reads DFQATT; CDR2 reads SNEGSKA (reference sequence). This CDR3 has 14 residues. The CDR3 protein is CSASSLGGNYGYTF. The CDR3, as DNA: TGCAGTGCTAGTTCCCTTGGGGGCAACTATGGCTACACCTTC.

In its sample, this clone was seen once. J is TRBJ1-5 and V is TRBV2, with 9 bases fitting TRBD1. The J segment lost 6 bases and the V segment lost 8 bases, leaving 5 bases of the junction unmatched. The CDR3 has 13 amino acids. Germline assignment: CDR1 SNHLY and CDR2 FYNNEI. CDR3 in amino acids: CASEGTGFQPQHF. CDR3 bases: TGTGCCAGCGAAGGGACAGGGTTTCAGCCCCAGCATTTT.

The chain links TRBV11-1 to TRBJ2-3, with D perhaps TRBD2 (6 bases). CDR1 and CDR2 (germline): SGHAT, FQDESV (reference sequence). The CDR3 runs 16 residues. Trimming took 5 bases from V and 0 from J, leaving 15 bases between them. CDR3 amino acids: CASSDRWAGSTDTQYF. The CDR3 nucleotides are TGTGCCAGCAGCGACCGGTGGGCGGGGAGCACAGATACGCAGTATTTT. Variable domain in full (rest from reference TRBV11-1 and TRBJ2-3): EAEVAQSPRYKITEKSQAVAFWCDPISGHATLYWYRQILGQGPELLVQFQDESVVDDSQLPKDRFSAERLKGVDSTLKIQPAELGDSAMYLCASSDRWAGSTDTQYFGPGTRLTVL.

The chain carries TRBV19 and TRBJ1-1, with 9 bases fitting TRBD1. CDR1 LNHDA and CDR2 SQIVND come from the germline V gene (reference sequence). The CDR3 spans 15 residues. With V trimmed by 6 bases and J by 4 bases, 9 bases remained unmatched. CDR3 protein: CASSRGQGSITEAFF. The CDR3 region has the DNA TGTGCCAGTAGCCGTGGACAGGGGTCGATCACTGAAGCTTTCTTT.

The chain combines TRBV4-1 with TRBJ2-1; 8 nucleotides align to TRBD2. In germline, CDR1 is MGHRA, CDR2 YSYEKL. The CDR3 consists of 16 residues. V trimming: 0 bases; J trimming: 4 bases; junction bases outside the gene matches: 5. This CDR3 reads CASSQDRGGIYNEQFF. The CDR3 bases are TGCGCCAGCAGCCAAGATCGGGGGGGCATTTACAATGAGCAGTTCTTC.

The chain employs TRBV30 and TRBJ2-5; the D is unclear. V lost 0 bases, J lost 4 bases, and 3 bases lay in between. The germline V gene encodes CDR1 GTSNPN and CDR2 SVGIG (reference sequence). This CDR3 comprises 11 residues. The CDR3 DNA reads as TGTGCCTGGAGTGTCCGAGAGACCCAGTACTTC. As protein: CAWSVRETQYF.

The chain links TRBV12-3 or TRBV12-4 to TRBJ1-2; D may be TRBD1 (5 bases). The V end was cut by 6 bases, the J end by 4 bases, with 12 bases between. The CDR3 sequence is 13 residues long. The CDR3 region is CASSADSTYGYTF. The CDR3 bases are TGTGCCAGCAGCGCCGACAGTACCTATGGCTACACCTTC.

The rearrangement links TRBV30 to TRBJ1-2, with D uncertain. Germline assignment: CDR1 GTSNPN and CDR2 SVGIG (reference sequence). V shed 4 bases and J shed 2 bases, with 8 bases lying between them. The CDR3 totals 12 residues. The DNA for the CDR3 is TGTGCCTGGACCAAACAGAACTATGGCTACACCTTC. Protein sequence: CAWTKQNYGYTF.

V usage is TRBV15 and J usage is TRBJ1-6; tentative D call: TRBD1 (5 bases). Trimming took off 4 bases at V and 0 bases at J, with 13 bases between the two ends. The CDR3 is 17 residues long. Per germline, CDR1 LNHNV and CDR2 YYDKDF (reference sequence). CDR3 coding DNA: TGTGCCACCAGCACCGAGGACAAGGACTCCTATAATTCACCCCTCCACTTT. Translated, it gives CATSTEDKDSYNSPLHF.

The chain joins TRBV6-1 to TRBJ2-3, with a possible D match to TRBD1 (6 bases). Germline V gene lookup returns CDR1 MNHNS and CDR2 SASEGT. V was pared by 1 base and J by 5 bases, with 7 bases between. There are 13 residues in the CDR3. CDR3 in amino acids: CASSEGRGDTQYF. As DNA, the CDR3 is TGTGCCAGCAGTGAAGGCAGGGGAGATACGCAGTATTTT.